This T cell receptor (beta chain) was recovered during a study of blood T cell repertoires in COVID-19. Whole-study context: Sources were T cells, B-cell-depleted T cells, or PBMCs; the material itself was cDNA or gDNA.

This CDR3 comprises 16 residues. The germline CDR1 and CDR2 sequences are LGHNA and YNFKEQ. Between the trimmed V and J ends, which lost 1 base and 8 bases, there was a span of 20 bases. This clone has at least ten counts. Sequencing was performed with immunoSEQ multiplex PCR; in TCRdb, only in-frame clones are kept and a portion is missing. The data contain roughly 46,000 clones, roughly 87% of them singletons. The clonotype originates from a man between 60 and 70 years old with active COVID-19. The chain carries TRBV4-2 and TRBJ1-2, with D perhaps matching TRBD1 (5 bases). The sample consisted of peripheral blood. The CDR3 DNA reads TGTGCCAGCAGCCAAGGCGCTCCGGGACTAAAGGAGGGCTACACCTTC. This gives the protein CASSQGAPGLKEGYTF.